The clone carrying this T cell receptor beta chain was seen at least ten times. What it recognizes is unknown. This sample is part of a study of T cells in Graves' hyperthyroidism and ophthalmopathy. Study-wide results and limits: Ophthalmopathy was distinguished from stable hyperthyroidism by 13 V-J signatures. Blood also contained most expanded thyroid clonotypes above 0.001.

TCR beta CDR3 sequences were amplified from RNA transcripts. In the first-round RT-PCR of the TCR CDR3, the HTBI primer set was used. MiXCR was run by TCRdb on the multiplex PCR reads, yielding one entry per CDR3 protein. The sample contains about 560,000 distinct CDR3 sequences, approximately 16% of which appear only once. The CDR3 contains 16 residues. Germline V lookup: CDR1 KGHDR, CDR2 SFDVKD. With 4 bases clipped from V and 6 bases from J, the junction kept 7 bases outside the gene matches. The sample was blood. This clonotype was obtained from a woman aged 18-29 years with Graves' hyperthyroidism. The rearrangement uses TRBV24-1 and TRBJ2-1; the match to TRBD2 covers 11 bases. The CDR3 DNA is TGTGCCACCAGTGAGCCAACCGGGACTAGCGGCAATGAGCAGTTCTTC. Translating it yields CATSEPTGTSGNEQFF.